A selection of T cell receptor beta chains follows, all from one sample in a study of blood T cell repertoires in COVID-19. The method was immunoSEQ multiplex PCR; TCRdb's version includes in-frame clones alone and lacks a portion of them. The sample includes around 300,000 clones, approximately 88% of them seen just once. The sequencing sample was made of peripheral blood. Source of these receptors: a woman in her twenties or thirties with COVID-19, enrolled during active disease. Each CDR3 is given with its conserved first and last residue. A D gene is named only where the DNA matches it firmly. Size values are once, few and many counts, or a class for expanded clones, and some rows have none.

TRBV4-3,TRBJ2-5,.,.,CASSQLGQGPETQYF,TGCGCCAGCAGCCAGCTCGGGCAGGGGCCGGAGACCCAGTACTTC
TRBV6-1,TRBJ2-5,.,.,CASSETGPRGRPQYF,TGTGCCAGCAGTGAAACGGGCCCCAGGGGGAGGCCCCAGTACTTC
TRBV5-5,TRBJ1-2,.,few,CASSWRGNYGYTF,TGTGCCAGCAGCTGGAGGGGTAACTATGGCTACACCTTC
TRBV6-1,TRBJ1-5,.,.,CASSEEVGGHQPQHF,TGTGCCAGCAGTGAGGAGGTCGGCGGCCATCAGCCCCAGCATTTT
TRBV11-2,TRBJ1-4,.,.,CASSLGSGLQTNEKLFF,TGTGCCAGCAGCTTAGGCTCGGGGTTGCAGACTAATGAAAAACTGTTTTTT
TRBV28,TRBJ2-1,.,.,CASSPLGVWNEQFF,TGTGCCAGCAGTCCTCTCGGAGTCTGGAATGAGCAGTTCTTC
TRBV19,TRBJ1-1,.,.,CASSYPPTGNTEAFF,TGTGCCAGTAGTTACCCACCCACAGGGAACACTGAAGCTTTCTTT
TRBV2,TRBJ1-5,.,once,CASSRTGYSNQSQHF,TGTGCCAGCAGCCGAACAGGGTATAGCAATCAGTCCCAGCATTTT
TRBV19,TRBJ1-6,.,few,CASSRDIFSPLHF,TGTGCCAGTAGCCGGGACATCTTTTCACCCCTCCACTTT
TRBV6-2/TRBV6-3,TRBJ1-2,.,.,CASSYSAGYTF,TGTGCCAGCAGTTACTCGGCCGGCTACACCTTC
TRBV7-2,TRBJ2-3,TRBD2,.,CASSPLGLAGGGLYF,TGTGCCAGCAGCCCGCTTGGGCTAGCGGGGGGCGGGCTGTATTTT
TRBV3-1/TRBV3-2,TRBJ2-1,.,.,CASSQEWGGAQFF,TGTGCCAGCAGCCAAGAGTGGGGGGGGGCGCAGTTCTTC
TRBV6-5,TRBJ1-2,.,few,CASRSDRIYGYTF,TGTGCCAGCAGATCCGACAGGATCTATGGCTACACCTTC
TRBV7-8,TRBJ2-2,TRBD2,.,CASSLAWGSGDTGELFF,TGTGCCAGCAGCTTAGCCTGGGGGAGCGGGGACACCGGGGAGCTGTTTTTT
TRBV7-2,TRBJ1-4,TRBD1,.,CASSFQQGLGEKLFF,TGTGCCAGCAGCTTTCAACAGGGGTTGGGTGAAAAACTGTTTTTT
TRBV7-9,TRBJ1-1,.,.,CASSYAVLGEAFF,TGTGCCAGCAGCTACGCCGTTCTAGGTGAAGCTTTCTTT
TRBV7-3,TRBJ2-3,.,.,CASSPTGNTDTQYF,TGTGCCAGCAGCCCAACAGGAAACACAGATACGCAGTATTTT
TRBV24-1,TRBJ2-3,.,.,CATSDLKRATQYF,TGTGCCACCAGTGATTTAAAGAGGGCTACGCAGTATTTT
TRBV30,TRBJ2-3,.,once,CAWSFFGGNTQYF,TGTGCCTGGAGTTTTTTCGGGGGAAATACGCAGTATTTT
TRBV5-1,TRBJ2-2,TRBD1,.,CASRYGTGGFGELFF,TGCGCCAGCAGGTACGGGACAGGAGGTTTCGGGGAGCTGTTTTTT
TRBV15,TRBJ1-2,.,.,CATSRARQSAYGYTF,TGTGCCACCAGCAGAGCCCGACAGTCGGCCTATGGCTACACCTTC
TRBV2,TRBJ1-2,.,.,CASSDRGASGYTF,TGTGCCAGCAGTGACAGGGGAGCCTCTGGCTACACCTTC
TRBV7-8,TRBJ2-2,.,.,CASSRAGGLALGGELFF,TGTGCCAGCAGCCGGGCCGGGGGGCTGGCTTTGGGCGGGGAGCTGTTTTTT
TRBV6-5,TRBJ1-1,.,once,CASSPLRGSTEAFF,TGTGCCAGCAGTCCCCTCAGGGGTTCCACTGAAGCTTTCTTT
TRBV5-6,TRBJ2-7,.,.,CASSLGVGAHEQYF,TGTGCCAGCAGCTTGGGGGTTGGGGCACACGAGCAGTACTTC
TRBV4-1,TRBJ2-1,TRBD2,.,CASSPGLAGANEQFF,TGCGCCAGCAGCCCCGGACTAGCGGGAGCCAATGAGCAGTTCTTC
TRBV3-1/TRBV3-2,TRBJ1-6,TRBD1,.,CASSQQKGGPSPLHF,TGTGCCAGCAGCCAGCAGAAAGGGGGCCCTTCACCCCTCCACTTT
TRBV6-2/TRBV6-3,TRBJ1-2,TRBD1,.,CASSYRQGSGGYTF,TGTGCCAGCAGTTACCGACAGGGGTCGGGTGGCTACACCTTC
TRBV2,TRBJ1-2,TRBD1,.,CASRGQGLYGYTF,TGTGCCAGCAGAGGACAGGGGCTCTATGGCTACACCTTC